The 18 T cell receptor beta chains below were found in one sample sequenced in a study of control samples from healthy donors and cancer patients (TCRdb year 2020). The library came from the immunoSEQ multiplex PCR assay. Imported from immuneACCESS, the table was reduced by TCRdb to in-frame sequences with V and J called. These copies leave out some clones; in studies compared against another copy, an unresolved V gene accounts for under half, and the cause of the remainder is not known. Present in this sample are 150,000 or so clones, 75% to 95% of which were seen just once. The ten largest clones take up 5.5% to 9% of the sample. The sequencing sample was made of blood. The receptors were sampled from a man aged 18 to 30 in good health.

This clone was detected once. The genes are TRBV2 and TRBJ2-7; 11 positions agree with TRBD1. The length of the CDR3 is 13 residues. Germline V gene data show CDR1 as SNHLY and CDR2 as FYNNEI. Losses at the gene ends were 9 bases for V and 6 bases for J; bases not matched to a gene: 7. The CDR3 loop reads CASRPGQGGEQYF. The CDR3 region has the DNA TGTGCCAGTAGACCGGGACAGGGGGGCGAGCAGTACTTC.

The V and J genes are TRBV9 and TRBJ1-1; a possible D gene is TRBD1 (6 bases). The germline V and J ends were trimmed by 4 bases and 7 bases, with 17 bases remaining between them. The germline CDR1 and CDR2 sequences are SGDLS and YYNGEE. The length of the CDR3 is 14 residues. This CDR3 is CASSPGTNHLEAFF. CDR3 nucleotides: TGTGCCAGCAGCCCGGGGACAAATCACCTTGAAGCTTTCTTT.

The chain is built from TRBV29-1 and TRBJ1-2; D perhaps matches TRBD1 (5 bases). Trimming cost V 2 bases and J 7 bases, with 8 bases left between them. Germline CDR1 and CDR2: SQVTM and ANQGSEA. The CDR3 is made up of 11 amino acids. The CDR3 loop reads CSVERGPGYTF. The CDR3 DNA reads as TGCAGCGTTGAACGGGGCCCTGGCTACACCTTC.

The chain employs TRBV27 and TRBJ2-2; D gene uncertain. The germline CDR1 and CDR2 sequences are MNHEY and SMNVEV (reference sequence). V was shortened by 6 bases and J by 1 base, with 6 bases between the two germline ends. This CDR3 spans 13 amino acids. The CDR3 DNA sequence: TGTGCCAGCAGCCCCGTGAACACCGGGGAGCTGTTTTTT. Its translation: CASSPVNTGELFF.

The chain uses TRBV5-6 and TRBJ1-1; possible D gene TRBD1, 6 bases. With 1 base removed from V and 1 base from J, the gap between germline ends came to 11 bases. The CDR3 is 15 residues long. Per germline, CDR1 SGHDT and CDR2 YYEEEE. CDR3 protein: CASSLSPGANTEAFF. CDR3 DNA: TGTGCCAGCAGCTTGAGCCCGGGGGCGAACACTGAAGCTTTCTTT.

The chain links TRBV5-1 to TRBJ2-7; TRBD1 might be the D (6 bases). The CDR3 spans 19 residues. Germline V CDR1 and CDR2: SGHRS, YFSETQ. V was pared by 3 bases and J by 0 bases, with 25 bases between. Here the CDR3 DNA reads TGCGCCAGCAGCTCCATTCAGGGGTTCCGCGGGCGGTACTCCTACGAGCAGTACTTC. This encodes CASSSIQGFRGRYSYEQYF.

V gene TRBV10-1 combines with J gene TRBJ2-3, with D possibly matching TRBD1 (5 bases). The CDR3 spans 14 residues. Trimming stripped 3 bases from V and 0 bases from J, with 7 bases between. Per germline, CDR1 WNHNN and CDR2 SYGVQD (reference sequence). CDR3 sequence reads: CASSEPGSTDTQYF. CDR3 nucleotide sequence: TGCGCCAGCAGTGAACCAGGGAGCACAGATACGCAGTATTTT.

This chain uses TRBV3-1 (or the pseudogene TRBV3-2) with TRBJ1-5; D is possibly TRBD1 (5 bases). Per the germline V gene, CDR1 is LGHDT and CDR2 is YNNKEL (reference sequence). The CDR3 length is 14 residues. Trimming cost V 1 base and J 7 bases, with 11 bases left between them. The CDR3 DNA sequence: TGTGCCAGCAGCCAAGCGGGGCTCGGGCAGCCCCAGCATTTT. Translation: CASSQAGLGQPQHF.

This clone appeared once. The chain employs TRBV6-1 and TRBJ1-3, with TRBD1 as a possible D gene (6 bases). Trimming pared 2 bases from V and 4 bases from J, leaving 9 bases between. The CDR3 is made up of 14 amino acids. Germline values: CDR1 MNHNS, CDR2 SASEGT. The DNA of the CDR3 is TGTGCCAGCAGTGAACAGGGGAGAGGAAACACCATATATTTT. Amino acids: CASSEQGRGNTIYF.

The chain has TRBV11-2 and TRBJ2-5; no firm D call. Germline V CDR1 and CDR2: SGHAT, FQNNGV. This CDR3 region has 12 residues. Trimming took off 3 bases at V and 5 bases at J, with 7 bases between the two ends. CDR3 sequence (DNA): TGTGCCAGCAGCTTGAGTTGGGAGACCCAGTACTTC. It is translated as CASSLSWETQYF.

The CDR3 DNA reads TGTGCCAGCAGCTTAGCTTGGGTCAACGAGCAGTACTTC. Its protein product is CASSLAWVNEQYF. The rearrangement links TRBV7-2 to TRBJ2-7, with D uncertain. Germline V gives CDR1 SGHTA, CDR2 FQGNSA. Trimming shortened V by 0 bases and J by 5 bases, and 8 bases separated the two germline ends. The CDR3 consists of 13 residues. The full variable domain, completed using reference TRBV7-2 and TRBJ2-7, is GAGVSQSPSNKVTEKGKDVELRCDPISGHTALYWYRQSLGQGLEFLIYFQGNSAPDKSGLPSDRFSAERTGGSVSTLTIQRTQQEDSAVYLCASSLAWVNEQYFGPGTRLTVT.

This chain uses TRBV4-2 with TRBJ1-2, with D unresolved. This CDR3 spans 13 amino acids. Germline V gives CDR1 LGHNA, CDR2 YNFKEQ. Deletions cut 4 bases from V and 9 bases from J, with 15 bases between. DNA of the CDR3: TGTGCCAGCAGCCTGGGCGGTGGAATGAGCTACACCTTC. It translates to CASSLGGGMSYTF.

This sequence joins TRBV5-1 and TRBJ1-6, with D maybe TRBD1 (5 bases). Germline V gene sequence: CDR1 SGHRS, CDR2 YFSETQ. The CDR3 totals 16 residues. V was trimmed by 4 bases and J by 7 bases, leaving 18 bases between them. CDR3 region: CASSAQGGGKNSPLHF. CDR3 nucleotide sequence: TGCGCCAGCAGCGCCCAGGGAGGAGGAAAGAATTCACCCCTCCACTTT.

In its sample, this clone was seen many times. The chain joins TRBV7-8 to TRBJ1-2; D unresolved. The CDR3 has 12 amino acids. V was pared by 5 bases and J by 8 bases, with 12 bases between. The germline V gene encodes CDR1 SGHVS and CDR2 FQNEAQ. The CDR3 spells CASSLDIGGYTF. CDR3 nucleotide sequence: TGTGCCAGCAGCCTCGACATTGGGGGCTACACCTTC.

This chain connects TRBV4-1 to TRBJ1-1; unclear D gene. V dropped 0 bases and J dropped 7 bases, with 9 bases sitting between them. The germline CDR1 and CDR2 sequences are MGHRA and YSYEKL. The CDR3 consists of 13 residues. CDR3 protein: CASSQDIGGEAFF. In DNA form, the CDR3 reads TGCGCCAGCAGCCAAGATATAGGCGGTGAAGCTTTCTTT.

This chain connects TRBV7-3 to TRBJ2-3, with 9 bases lining up with TRBD1. The germline gives CDR1 SGHTA, CDR2 FQGTGA. The CDR3 extends over 21 amino acids. V lost 2 bases to trimming and J lost 2 bases; unmatched junction nucleotides: 20. CDR3 sequence (DNA): TGTGCCAGCAGCTTAGGTCTCGGACAGGGGCTGGGAGGAAGAAACACAGATACGCAGTATTTT. Translated: CASSLGLGQGLGGRNTDTQYF.

The chain is built from TRBV29-1 and TRBJ1-1; tentative D call: TRBD1 (5 bases). Per the germline V gene, CDR1 is SQVTM and CDR2 is ANQGSEA. The V end was cut by 4 bases, the J end by 0 bases, with 15 bases between. This CDR3 is built from 15 residues. CDR3 region: CSVVAGKPLNTEAFF. The CDR3 bases are TGCAGCGTTGTAGCAGGGAAGCCGTTGAACACTGAAGCTTTCTTT.

This rearrangement joins TRBV27 to TRBJ2-7; D unclear. CDR3 length: 15 amino acids. The germline gives CDR1 MNHEY, CDR2 SMNVEV (reference sequence). V lost 1 base, J lost 0 bases, and 10 bases lay in between. CDR3 in amino acids: CASSLYRSSSYEQYF. The CDR3 coding sequence is TGTGCCAGCAGTTTATACAGATCTAGCTCCTACGAGCAGTACTTC.